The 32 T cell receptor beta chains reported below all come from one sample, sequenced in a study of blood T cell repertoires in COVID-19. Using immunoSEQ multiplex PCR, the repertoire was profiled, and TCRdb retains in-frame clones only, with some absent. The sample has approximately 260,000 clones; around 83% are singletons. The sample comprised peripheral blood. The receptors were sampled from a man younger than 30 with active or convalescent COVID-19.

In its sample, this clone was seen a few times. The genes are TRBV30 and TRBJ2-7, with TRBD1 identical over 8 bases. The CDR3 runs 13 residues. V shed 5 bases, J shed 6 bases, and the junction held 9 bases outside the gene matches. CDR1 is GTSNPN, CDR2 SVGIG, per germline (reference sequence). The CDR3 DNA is TGTGCCTGGGGGAAGACAGGGGTCGGCGAGCAGTACTTC. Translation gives CAWGKTGVGEQYF. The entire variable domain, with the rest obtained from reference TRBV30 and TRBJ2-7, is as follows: SQTIHQWPATLVQPVGSPLSLECTVEGTSNPNLYWYRQAAGRGLQLLFYSVGIGQISSEVPQNLSASRPQDRQFILSSKKLLLSDSGFYLCAWGKTGVGEQYFGPGTRLTVT.

The CDR3 loop reads CASSKLYSHPGAFF. The CDR3, as DNA: TGTGCCAGCAGCAAACTATACTCGCATCCCGGAGCTTTCTTT. This rearrangement joins TRBV21-1 to TRBJ1-1. TRBV21-1 is given as a pseudogene. This CDR3 spans 14 amino acids.

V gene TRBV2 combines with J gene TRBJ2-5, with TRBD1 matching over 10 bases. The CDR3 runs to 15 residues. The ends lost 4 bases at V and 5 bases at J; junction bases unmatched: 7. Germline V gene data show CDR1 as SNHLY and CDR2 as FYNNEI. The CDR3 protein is CASSVRQGAGETQYF. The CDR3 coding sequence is TGTGCCAGCAGTGTTCGACAGGGGGCGGGGGAGACCCAGTACTTC.

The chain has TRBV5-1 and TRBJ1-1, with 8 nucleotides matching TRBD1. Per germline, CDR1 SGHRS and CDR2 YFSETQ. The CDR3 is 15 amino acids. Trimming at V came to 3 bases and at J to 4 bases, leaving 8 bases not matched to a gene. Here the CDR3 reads CASSSDRASATEAFF. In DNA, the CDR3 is TGCGCCAGCAGCTCGGACAGGGCCTCTGCCACTGAAGCTTTCTTT.

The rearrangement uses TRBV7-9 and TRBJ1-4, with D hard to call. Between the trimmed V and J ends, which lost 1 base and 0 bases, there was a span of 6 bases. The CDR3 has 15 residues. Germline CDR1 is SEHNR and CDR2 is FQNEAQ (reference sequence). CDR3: CASSLGSATNEKLFF. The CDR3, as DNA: TGTGCCAGCAGCTTAGGGAGTGCAACTAATGAAAAACTGTTTTTT.

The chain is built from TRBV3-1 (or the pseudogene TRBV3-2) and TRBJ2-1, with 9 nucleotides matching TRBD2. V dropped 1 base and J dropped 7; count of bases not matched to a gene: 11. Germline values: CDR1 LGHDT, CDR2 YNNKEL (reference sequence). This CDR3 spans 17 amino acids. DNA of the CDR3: TGTGCCAGCAGCCAAGTAGTCGCGGGAGGGAGTCGGAATGAGCAGTTCTTC. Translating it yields CASSQVVAGGSRNEQFF.

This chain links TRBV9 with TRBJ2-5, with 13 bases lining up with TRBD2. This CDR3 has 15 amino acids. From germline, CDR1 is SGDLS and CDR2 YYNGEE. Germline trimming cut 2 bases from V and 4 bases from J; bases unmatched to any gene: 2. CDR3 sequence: CASSVGLAGVETQYF. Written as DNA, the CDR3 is TGTGCCAGCAGCGTCGGACTAGCGGGAGTAGAGACCCAGTACTTC.

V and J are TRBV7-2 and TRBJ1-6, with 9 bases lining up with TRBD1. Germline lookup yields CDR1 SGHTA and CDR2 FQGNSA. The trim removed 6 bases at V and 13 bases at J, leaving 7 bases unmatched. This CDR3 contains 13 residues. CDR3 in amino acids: CASSGTGWRPLHF. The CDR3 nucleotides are TGTGCCAGCAGTGGGACAGGGTGGCGCCCCCTCCACTTT.

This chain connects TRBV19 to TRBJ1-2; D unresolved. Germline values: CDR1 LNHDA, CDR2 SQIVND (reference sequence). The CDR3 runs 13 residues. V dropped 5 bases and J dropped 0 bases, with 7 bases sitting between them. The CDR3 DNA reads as TGTGCCAGTAGTCCCGACACTAACTATGGCTACACCTTC. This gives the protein CASSPDTNYGYTF.

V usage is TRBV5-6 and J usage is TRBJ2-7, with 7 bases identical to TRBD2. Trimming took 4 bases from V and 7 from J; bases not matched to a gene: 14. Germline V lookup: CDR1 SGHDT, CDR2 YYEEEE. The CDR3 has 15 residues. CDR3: CASSTPRSGEHEQYF. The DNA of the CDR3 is TGTGCCAGCAGCACTCCGAGGAGCGGGGAACATGAGCAGTACTTC.

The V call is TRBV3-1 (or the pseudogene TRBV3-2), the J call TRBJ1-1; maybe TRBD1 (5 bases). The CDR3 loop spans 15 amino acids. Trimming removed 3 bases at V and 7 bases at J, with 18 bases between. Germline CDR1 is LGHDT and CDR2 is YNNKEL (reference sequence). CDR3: CASSHQGIGAYEAFF. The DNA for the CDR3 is TGTGCCAGCAGCCACCAAGGGATTGGGGCATATGAAGCTTTCTTT.

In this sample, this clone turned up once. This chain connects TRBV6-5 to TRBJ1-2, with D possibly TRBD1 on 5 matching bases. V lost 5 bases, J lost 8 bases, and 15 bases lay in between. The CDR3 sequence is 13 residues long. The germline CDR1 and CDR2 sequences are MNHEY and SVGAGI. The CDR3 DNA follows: TGTGCCAGCAGTCCCACTCAGGGTACCGGCTACACCTTC. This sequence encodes CASSPTQGTGYTF.

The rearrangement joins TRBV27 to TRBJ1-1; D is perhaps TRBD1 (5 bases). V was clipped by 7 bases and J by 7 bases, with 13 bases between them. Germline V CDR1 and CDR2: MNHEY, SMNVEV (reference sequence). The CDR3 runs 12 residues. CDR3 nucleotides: TGTGCCAGCATACGTCTAACAGGTGAAGCTTTCTTT. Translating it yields CASIRLTGEAFF.

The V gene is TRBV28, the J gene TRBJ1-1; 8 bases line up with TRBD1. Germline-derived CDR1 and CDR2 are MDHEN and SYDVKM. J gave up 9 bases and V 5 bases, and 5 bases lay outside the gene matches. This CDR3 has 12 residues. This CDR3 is CASSITGGKAFF. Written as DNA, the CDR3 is TGTGCCAGCAGTATAACAGGGGGGAAAGCTTTCTTT. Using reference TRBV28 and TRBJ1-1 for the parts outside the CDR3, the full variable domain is DVKVTQSSRYLVKRTGEKVFLECVQDMDHENMFWYRQDPGLGLRLIYFSYDVKMKEKGDIPEGYSVSREKKERFSLILESASTNQTSMYLCASSITGGKAFFGQGTRLTVV.

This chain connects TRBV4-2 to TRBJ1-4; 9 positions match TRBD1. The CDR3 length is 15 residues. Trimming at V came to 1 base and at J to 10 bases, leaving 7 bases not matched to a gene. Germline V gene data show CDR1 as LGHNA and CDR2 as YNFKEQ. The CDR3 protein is CASSQGDRDKGKLFF. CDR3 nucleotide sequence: TGTGCCAGCAGCCAAGGGGACAGGGATAAAGGAAAACTGTTTTTT.

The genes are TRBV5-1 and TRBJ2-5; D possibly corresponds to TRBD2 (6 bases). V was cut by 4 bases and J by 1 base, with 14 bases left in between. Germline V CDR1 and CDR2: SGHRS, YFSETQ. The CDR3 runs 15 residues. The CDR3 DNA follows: TGCGCCAGCAGCCCCCGCCGGGGGTCCCAAGAGACCCAGTACTTC. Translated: CASSPRRGSQETQYF. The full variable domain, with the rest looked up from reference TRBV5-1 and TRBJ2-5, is KAGVTQTPRYLIKTRGQQVTLSCSPISGHRSVSWYQQTPGQGLQFLFEYFSETQRNKGNFPGRFSGRQFSNSRSEMNVSTLELGDSALYLCASSPRRGSQETQYFGPGTRLLVL.

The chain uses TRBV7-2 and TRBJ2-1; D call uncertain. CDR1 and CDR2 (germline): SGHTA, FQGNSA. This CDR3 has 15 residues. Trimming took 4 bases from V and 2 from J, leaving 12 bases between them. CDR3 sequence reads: CASSSLAVTYNEQFF. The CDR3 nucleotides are TGTGCCAGCAGCTCTTTAGCAGTTACCTACAATGAGCAGTTCTTC.

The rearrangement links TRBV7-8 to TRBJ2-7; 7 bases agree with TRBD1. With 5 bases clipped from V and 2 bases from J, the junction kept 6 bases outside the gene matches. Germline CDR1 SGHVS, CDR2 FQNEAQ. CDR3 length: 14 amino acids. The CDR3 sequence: CASSPQTGTYEQYF. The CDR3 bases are TGTGCCAGCAGCCCTCAGACAGGGACCTACGAGCAGTACTTC. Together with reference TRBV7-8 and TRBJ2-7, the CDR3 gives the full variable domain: GAGVSQSPRYKVAKRGQDVALRCDPISGHVSLFWYQQALGQGPEFLTYFQNEAQLDKSGLPSDRFFAERPEGSVSTLKIQRTQQEDSAVYLCASSPQTGTYEQYFGPGTRLTVT.

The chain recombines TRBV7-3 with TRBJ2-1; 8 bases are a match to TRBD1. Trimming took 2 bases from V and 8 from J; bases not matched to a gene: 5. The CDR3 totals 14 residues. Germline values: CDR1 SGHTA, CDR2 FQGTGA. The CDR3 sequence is CASSLLDRGHEQFF. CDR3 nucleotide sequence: TGTGCCAGCAGCTTACTCGACAGGGGACATGAGCAGTTCTTC.

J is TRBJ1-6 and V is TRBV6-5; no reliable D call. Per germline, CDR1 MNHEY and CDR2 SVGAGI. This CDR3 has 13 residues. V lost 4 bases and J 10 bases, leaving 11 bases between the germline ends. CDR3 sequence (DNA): TGTGCCAGCAGTTCACAGTCGGTATCACCCCTCCACTTT. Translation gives CASSSQSVSPLHF.

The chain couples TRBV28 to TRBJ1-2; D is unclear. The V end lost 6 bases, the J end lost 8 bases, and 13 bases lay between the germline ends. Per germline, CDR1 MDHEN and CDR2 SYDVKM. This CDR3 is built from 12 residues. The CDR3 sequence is CASSTRLIGYTF. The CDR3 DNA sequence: TGTGCCAGCAGCACCAGGCTAATCGGCTACACCTTC.

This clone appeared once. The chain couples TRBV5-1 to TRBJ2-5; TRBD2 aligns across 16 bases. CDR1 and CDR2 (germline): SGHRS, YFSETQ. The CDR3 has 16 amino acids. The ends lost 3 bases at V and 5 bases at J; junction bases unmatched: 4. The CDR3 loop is CASSWGLAGGPETQYF. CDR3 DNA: TGCGCCAGCAGCTGGGGACTAGCGGGAGGGCCGGAGACCCAGTACTTC.

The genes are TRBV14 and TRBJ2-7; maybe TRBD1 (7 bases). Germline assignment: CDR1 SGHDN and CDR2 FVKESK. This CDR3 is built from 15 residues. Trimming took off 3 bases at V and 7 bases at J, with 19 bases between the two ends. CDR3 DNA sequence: TGTGCCAGCAGCCAGGGGGGACAGACACTTAGGGAGCAGTACTTC. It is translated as CASSQGGQTLREQYF. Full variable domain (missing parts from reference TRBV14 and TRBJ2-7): EAGVTQFPSHSVIEKGQTVTLRCDPISGHDNLYWYRRVMGKEIKFLLHFVKESKQDESGMPNNRFLAERTGGTYSTLKVQPAELEDSGVYFCASSQGGQTLREQYFGPGTRLTVT.

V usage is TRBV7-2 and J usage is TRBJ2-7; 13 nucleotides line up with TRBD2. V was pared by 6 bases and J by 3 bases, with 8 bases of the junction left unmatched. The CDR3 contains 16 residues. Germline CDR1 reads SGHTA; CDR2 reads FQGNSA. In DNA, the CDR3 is TGTGCCAGCAGTCGGACTAGCGGGGGTTCTAGCTACGAGCAGTACTTC. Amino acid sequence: CASSRTSGGSSYEQYF.

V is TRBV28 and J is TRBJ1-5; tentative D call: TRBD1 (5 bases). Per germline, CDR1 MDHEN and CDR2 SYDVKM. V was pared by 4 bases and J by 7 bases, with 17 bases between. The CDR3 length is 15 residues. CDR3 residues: CASSSGGSYSQPQHF. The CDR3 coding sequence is TGTGCCAGCAGTTCCGGGGGATCCTACAGCCAGCCCCAGCATTTT.

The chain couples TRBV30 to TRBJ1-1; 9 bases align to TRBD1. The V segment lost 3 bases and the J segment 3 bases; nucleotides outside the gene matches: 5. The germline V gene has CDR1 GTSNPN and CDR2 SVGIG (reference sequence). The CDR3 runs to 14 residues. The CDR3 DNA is TGTGCCTGGAGAGTCCGGGACAGGGACACTGAAGCTTTCTTT. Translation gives CAWRVRDRDTEAFF. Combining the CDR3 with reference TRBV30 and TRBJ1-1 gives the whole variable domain SQTIHQWPATLVQPVGSPLSLECTVEGTSNPNLYWYRQAAGRGLQLLFYSVGIGQISSEVPQNLSASRPQDRQFILSSKKLLLSDSGFYLCAWRVRDRDTEAFFGQGTRLTVV.

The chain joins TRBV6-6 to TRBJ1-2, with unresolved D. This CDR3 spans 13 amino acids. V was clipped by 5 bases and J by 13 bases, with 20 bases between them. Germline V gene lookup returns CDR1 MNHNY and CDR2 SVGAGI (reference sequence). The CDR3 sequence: CASSPQAQGSPTF. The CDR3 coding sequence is TGTGCCAGCAGTCCCCAAGCGCAAGGATCTCCCACCTTC.

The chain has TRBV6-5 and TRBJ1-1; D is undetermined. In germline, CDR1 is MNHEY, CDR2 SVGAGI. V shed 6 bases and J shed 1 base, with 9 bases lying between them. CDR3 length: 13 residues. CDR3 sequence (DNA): TGTGCCAGCAGATATCAAGCGAACACTGAAGCTTTCTTT. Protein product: CASRYQANTEAFF.

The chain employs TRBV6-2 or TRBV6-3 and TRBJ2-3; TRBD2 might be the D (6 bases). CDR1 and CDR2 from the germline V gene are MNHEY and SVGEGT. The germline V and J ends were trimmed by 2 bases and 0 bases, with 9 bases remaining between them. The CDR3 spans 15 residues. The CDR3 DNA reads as TGTGCCAGCAGTTACGGACTACCCAGCACAGATACGCAGTATTTT. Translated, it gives CASSYGLPSTDTQYF.

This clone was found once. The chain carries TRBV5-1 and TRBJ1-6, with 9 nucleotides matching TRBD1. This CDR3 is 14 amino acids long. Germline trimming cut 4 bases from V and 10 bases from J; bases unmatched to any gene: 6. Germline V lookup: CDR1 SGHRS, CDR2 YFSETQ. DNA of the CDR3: TGCGCCAGCAGCAGGGACAGGGAAGGATCACCCCTCCACTTT. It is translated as CASSRDREGSPLHF.

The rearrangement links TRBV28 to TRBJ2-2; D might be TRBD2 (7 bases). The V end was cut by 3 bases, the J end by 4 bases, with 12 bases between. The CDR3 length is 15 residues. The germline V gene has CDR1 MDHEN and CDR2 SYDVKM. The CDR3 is CASSFGGARTGELFF. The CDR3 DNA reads TGTGCCAGCAGTTTTGGGGGGGCGCGCACCGGGGAGCTGTTTTTT.

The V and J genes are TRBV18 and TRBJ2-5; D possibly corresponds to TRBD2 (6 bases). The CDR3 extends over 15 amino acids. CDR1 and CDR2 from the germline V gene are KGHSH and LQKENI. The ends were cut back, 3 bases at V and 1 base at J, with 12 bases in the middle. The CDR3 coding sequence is TGTGCCAGCTCACCCCCTACCGGGAGCCAAGAGACCCAGTACTTC. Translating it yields CASSPPTGSQETQYF.